This T cell receptor (beta chain) was captured in a study of metastatic and nonmetastatic thyroid tumors (dated by TCRdb to 2020 to 2022). Study-wide context: Repertoires were compared across peripheral blood and tumor or nodule tissue samples from malignant and benign thyroid patients. Study-wide conclusions, independent of this receptor: In both blood and tumor samples, malignant tumors were reported to have significantly higher TCR beta diversity than benign nodules.

Before undergoing thyroid surgery, none of the patients had been given any kind of treatment. The study retrospectively analysed patient clinical samples collected from about 2012 to 2018 using T-cell receptor beta sequencing. Library construction relied on PCR. The sample was run on an Illumina HiSeq 4000. High-throughput sequencing was used to profile the TCR beta-chain CDR3 region of every patient. Per the authors' processing: CDR3 differences across clinicopathological groups were used to build a classifier for discriminating distant-metastatic papillary thyroid cancer patients. The Shannon index was used to measure repertoire diversity, and the Morisita-Horn index was used to measure how similar tumor and blood repertoires were. TCRdb trimmed public reads at Q25 via fastp, called clones via MiXCR and kept in-frame beta chains. None of the V and J calls come from the authors' own analysis; TCRdb made them. The sample table lists some 20,000 clones, approximately 34% of them with a count of one. The biggest ten clones account for 29% of the sample.

Trimming costs V 3 bases and J 4 bases, and their ends lie 6 bases apart. From its cysteine to its phenylalanine, the CDR3 spans 12 amino acids. Only the CDR3 portion is preserved as DNA: 36 bases, with reading frame beginning at the first base. Looking up the germline V gene yields CDR1 MNHNS and CDR2 SASEGT. As concerns this clone: Its antigen is not yet known. The input lacks base qualities; no much larger clone sits a single base away.

The origin of this receptor is a female donor with papillary thyroid cancer or a benign thyroid nodule (not recorded which). Some clones in this sample may be carry-over from other donors' samples. The source material was tumor tissue. The chain is encoded by TRBV6-1 joined to TRBJ1-1; no D gene call is confident. The DNA sequence follows: TGTGCCAGCAGTGATCAGTTCACTGAAGCTTTCTTT. This is translated as CASSDQFTEAFF.